The 6 T cell receptor beta chains given below trace back to one sample, sequenced in a study of blood T cell repertoires in COVID-19. TCRdb's copy holds only in-frame clones and misses some; the assay was immunoSEQ multiplex PCR. The sample has about 240,000 clones, around 90% seen once. Sequencing used peripheral blood. The receptors shown here come from a woman in her seventies with active or convalescent COVID-19.

This clone occurred once. This chain joins TRBV29-1 and TRBJ2-7; 8 bases align to TRBD1. J lost 6 bases, V lost 6 bases, and 4 bases had no gene match. Germline loops: CDR1 SQVTM, CDR2 ANQGSEA. The CDR3 loop spans 11 amino acids. CDR3 residues: CSVGTGGEQYF. CDR3 sequence (DNA): TGCAGCGTGGGGACAGGAGGCGAGCAGTACTTC.

The genes are TRBV19 and TRBJ2-1; 8 positions agree with TRBD1. J was trimmed by 6 bases and V by 10 bases; bases with no gene match: 11. This CDR3 is built from 14 residues. Germline V CDR1 and CDR2: LNHDA, SQIVND (reference sequence). The CDR3 DNA follows: TGTGCCACCCGGACAGGGAGTATCCTCAATGAGCAGTTCTTC. This encodes CATRTGSILNEQFF.

This rearrangement joins TRBV4-3 to TRBJ1-6; D ambiguous. CDR3 size: 15 residues. The V end lost 0 bases, the J end lost 8 bases, and 11 bases lay between the germline ends. Germline values: CDR1 LGHNA, CDR2 YSLEER. This CDR3 reads CASSQESGEHSPLHF. The CDR3, as DNA: TGCGCCAGCAGCCAAGAATCCGGGGAGCATTCACCCCTCCACTTT.

The genes are TRBV6-1 and TRBJ1-1; a possible D gene is TRBD1 (6 bases). The CDR3 runs 15 residues. Germline loops: CDR1 MNHNS, CDR2 SASEGT. V was trimmed by 2 bases and J by 3 bases, leaving 13 bases between them. The DNA of the CDR3 is TGTGCCAGCAGTGAACGGGGGGGGCGGGACACTGAAGCTTTCTTT. This codes for CASSERGGRDTEAFF.

This clone was counted once. In nucleotides, the CDR3 is TGTGCCATCAACGGACAGGGAATATCCTACGAGCAGTACTTC. This translates into CAINGQGISYEQYF. The genes are TRBV10-3 and TRBJ2-7; 8 bases map to TRBD1. V trimming: 7 bases; J trimming: 1 base; junction bases outside the gene matches: 6. This CDR3 contains 14 residues. Looked up from germline, CDR1 is ENHRY and CDR2 is SYGVKD.

The table lists this clone with a count of one. The chain joins TRBV4-3 to TRBJ1-6; 8 nucleotides line up with TRBD1. After removal of 1 base from V and 10 bases from J, the junction contained 9 bases not matched to a gene. The CDR3 has 16 residues. From germline, CDR1 is LGHNA and CDR2 YSLEER. The CDR3 nucleotides read TGCGCCAGCAGCCAAGTTATCGCGACAGGGGCCTCACCCCTCCACTTT. This translates into CASSQVIATGASPLHF.